The 23 T cell receptor beta chains in this list originate from one sample, sequenced in a study of sequential checkpoint blockade in melanoma. Documented treatment: randomized to nivolumab then ipilimumab (arm A) or the reverse (arm B). Profiling relied on immunoSEQ multiplex PCR, and the TCRdb table lists in-frame clones only, not all of them. The repertoire holds tens of thousands of clones, with 88% as singletons. This sample comprised CD8+ T cells sorted from blood (inferred from file names), obtained from a patient given nivolumab and ipilimumab in sequence. The receptors here all came from a human donor with melanoma.

The chain carries TRBV25-1 and TRBJ2-7, with a possible D match to TRBD2 (5 bases). The CDR3 loop spans 12 amino acids. The V end was cut by 8 bases, the J end by 5 bases, with 13 bases between. In germline, CDR1 is MGHDK, CDR2 SYGVNS. The CDR3 protein is CASSEGLNEQYF. Here the CDR3 DNA reads TGTGCCAGCTCAGAGGGTCTCAACGAGCAGTACTTC.

This clone came up once. The gene calls are TRBV15 and TRBJ1-5, with D uncertain. Deletions cut 0 bases from V and 1 base from J, with 10 bases between. Germline V gives CDR1 LNHNV, CDR2 YYDKDF (reference sequence). The CDR3 is made up of 16 amino acids. The CDR3 sequence: CATSRDIPGSNQPQHF. CDR3 bases: TGTGCCACCAGCAGAGATATCCCCGGGAGCAATCAGCCCCAGCATTTT. Drawing the rest from reference TRBV15 and TRBJ1-5, the complete variable domain is DAMVIQNPRYQVTQFGKPVTLSCSQTLNHNVMYWYQQKSSQAPKLLFHYYDKDFNNEADTPDNFQSRRPNTSFCFLDIRSPGLGDTAMYLCATSRDIPGSNQPQHFGDGTRLSIL.

The chain combines TRBV27 with TRBJ2-7; 10 bases are a match to TRBD1. With 6 bases clipped from V and 0 bases from J, the junction kept 8 bases outside the gene matches. CDR1 is MNHEY and CDR2 is SMNVEV in the germline V gene (reference sequence). The CDR3 covers 16 residues. The CDR3 here is CASSGTGVRGSYEQYV. CDR3 nucleotide sequence: TGTGCCAGCAGCGGGACAGGGGTTAGGGGCTCCTACGAGCAGTACGTC.

Concerning this clone: Likely a read error: the CDR3 ends without its conserved phenylalanine or tryptophan. This chain joins TRBV4-1 and TRBJ1-2, with D possibly TRBD1 on 6 matching bases. The CDR3 has 17 amino acids. Deletions cut 1 base from V and 3 bases from J, with 18 bases between. The germline V gene encodes CDR1 MGHRA and CDR2 YSYEKL. CDR3 sequence (DNA): TGCGCCAGCAGCCAAGGACTTGGACAGAGAAACTACTATGGCTACACCCTC. Its protein product is CASSQGLGQRNYYGYTL.

As concerns this clone: At the DNA level, this CDR3 is encoded by other sequences in the same sample as well. The chain employs TRBV7-3 and TRBJ2-1; TRBD2 matches 8 bases. From germline, CDR1 is SGHTA and CDR2 FQGTGA. The CDR3 extends over 15 amino acids. V lost 3 bases to trimming and J lost 0 bases; unmatched junction nucleotides: 1. CDR3 nucleotide sequence: TGTGCCAGCAGCTTGAGCGGGAGCTCCTACAATGAGCAGTTCTTC. It translates to CASSLSGSSYNEQFF. Using reference TRBV7-3 and TRBJ2-1 for the parts outside the CDR3, the full variable domain is GAGVSQTPSNKVTEKGKYVELRCDPISGHTALYWYRQSLGQGPEFLIYFQGTGAADDSGLPNDRFFAVRPEGSVSTLKIQRTERGDSAVYLCASSLSGSSYNEQFFGPGTRLTVL.

The chain recombines TRBV5-1 with TRBJ2-5, with a weak D call TRBD2 (6 bases). The J call may be incorrect, as the DNA end agrees better with TRBJ2-7. The CDR3 has 14 amino acids. The V gene's germline CDR1 is SGHRS and CDR2 YFSETQ. The CDR3 protein is CASSLGGISYEQYF. As DNA, the CDR3 is TGCGCCAGCAGCTTGGGCGGGATCTCCTACGAGCAGTACTTC.

V gene TRBV2 combines with J gene TRBJ2-1; weak D call: TRBD2 (6 bases). The CDR3 is made up of 15 amino acids. V was shortened by 8 bases and J by 6 bases, with 20 bases between the two germline ends. Germline V gives CDR1 SNHLY, CDR2 FYNNEI. The chain's CDR3 is CASQLWDSDPNEQFF. In DNA, the CDR3 is TGTGCCAGCCAGTTATGGGACTCCGACCCCAATGAGCAGTTCTTC.

The chain links TRBV28 to TRBJ2-7; 15 bases map to TRBD2. The ends lost 5 bases at V and 0 bases at J; junction bases unmatched: 8. Germline CDR1 reads MDHEN; CDR2 reads SYDVKM. The CDR3 loop spans 18 amino acids. The chain's CDR3 is CASSPPGLAGGNSYEQYF. The CDR3 DNA is TGTGCCAGCAGTCCGCCGGGACTAGCGGGGGGCAACTCCTACGAGCAGTACTTC.

V and J are TRBV30 and TRBJ1-1, with D tentatively TRBD1 (6 bases). The germline V gene has CDR1 GTSNPN and CDR2 SVGIG (reference sequence). V shed 8 bases and J shed 1 base, with 11 bases lying between them. This CDR3 has 12 amino acids. The CDR3 nucleotides read TGTGCCGGTAACAGGGAGAACACTGAAGCTTTCTTT. Protein product: CAGNRENTEAFF.

The V and J genes are TRBV9 and TRBJ2-2; 13 bases are shared with TRBD2. The ends lost 4 bases at V and 5 bases at J; junction bases unmatched: 8. The CDR3 totals 17 residues. The germline V gene has CDR1 SGDLS and CDR2 YYNGEE. The CDR3, as DNA: TGTGCCAGCAGCCCCCAACTAGCGGGAGGGGTAACCGGGGAGCTGTTTTTT. Amino acids: CASSPQLAGGVTGELFF. Full variable domain (outside the CDR3, taken from reference TRBV9 and TRBJ2-2): DSGVTQTPKHLITATGQRVTLRCSPRSGDLSVYWYQQSLDQGLQFLIQYYNGEERAKGNILERFSAQQFPDLHSELNLSSLELGDSALYFCASSPQLAGGVTGELFFGEGSRLTVL.

The CDR3 DNA is TGTGCCAGCAGTTACGGGGGGTACGTAGGCACAGATACGCAGTATTTT. This codes for CASSYGGYVGTDTQYF. The chain uses TRBV6-6 and TRBJ2-3, with D possibly TRBD2 on 6 matching bases. The length of the CDR3 is 16 residues. Trimming stripped 2 bases from V and 1 base from J, with 13 bases between. Germline V gives CDR1 MNHNY, CDR2 SVGAGI (reference sequence).

The J gene is TRBJ2-7, the V gene TRBV27; weak D call: TRBD2 (7 bases). CDR1 and CDR2 (germline): MNHEY, SMNVEV (reference sequence). Trimming cost V 3 bases and J 0 bases, with 15 bases left between them. The CDR3 is 16 amino acids. The CDR3 nucleotides read TGTGCCAGCAGTTTGTCGAGGGGGGGGGCCTCCTACGAGCAGTACTTC. This encodes CASSLSRGGASYEQYF.

In DNA form, the CDR3 reads TGTGCCAGCAGCTTAGTTTCGGGGTCTCTGTCCTCGGACAATGAGCAGTTCTTC. Its protein is CASSLVSGSLSSDNEQFF. V usage is TRBV7-3 and J usage is TRBJ2-1, with D possibly matching TRBD2 (5 bases). V was pared by 2 bases and J by 5 bases, with 22 bases between. The V gene's germline CDR1 is SGHTA and CDR2 FQGTGA. This CDR3 has 18 residues.

This chain connects TRBV6-5 to TRBJ2-1; 12 positions agree with TRBD2. Unmatched junction bases numbered 9, after V lost 4 bases and J lost 8 bases. Germline V CDR1 and CDR2: MNHEY, SVGAGI. The CDR3 sequence is 16 residues long. This chain's CDR3 is CASSSLTSGSGDEQFF. CDR3 nucleotide sequence: TGTGCCAGCAGTTCTCTGACTAGCGGGAGCGGCGATGAGCAGTTCTTC.

The chain carries TRBV27 and TRBJ2-7; the match to TRBD1 covers 9 bases. Germline V gene sequence: CDR1 MNHEY, CDR2 SMNVEV (reference sequence). This CDR3 region has 14 residues. The V segment lost 5 bases and the J segment 4 bases; nucleotides outside the gene matches: 6. The CDR3, as DNA: TGTGCCAGCAGTGTCTCCGGGACAGGGTACGAGCAGTACGTC. Residues: CASSVSGTGYEQYV.

The chain recombines TRBV11-3 with TRBJ2-2; 12 positions match TRBD2. The germline CDR1 and CDR2 sequences are SGHNT and YENEEA. Trimming at V came to 4 bases and at J to 6 bases, leaving 6 bases not matched to a gene. The CDR3 is made up of 16 amino acids. CDR3 loop: CASSSRLAGVSGELFF. The CDR3 DNA reads as TGTGCCAGCAGCTCCCGACTAGCGGGGGTGTCCGGGGAGCTGTTTTTT.

The chain recombines TRBV9 with TRBJ2-3; no definite D call. Germline-derived CDR1 and CDR2 are SGDLS and YYNGEE. V was pared by 0 bases and J by 3 bases, with 2 bases between. The CDR3 length is 12 residues. As DNA, the CDR3 is TGTGCCAGCAGCGTAGCGACAGATACGCAGTATTTT. Protein: CASSVATDTQYF.

This chain joins TRBV29-1 and TRBJ2-7; 8 bases are shared with TRBD2. Germline V gene sequence: CDR1 SQVTM, CDR2 ANQGSEA. The CDR3 consists of 14 residues. With V trimmed by 4 bases and J by 3 bases, 8 bases remained unmatched. Here the CDR3 DNA reads TGCAGCGTTGTCTACCTAGCGGGTGACTACGAGCAGTACTTC. It is translated as CSVVYLAGDYEQYF.

The chain combines TRBV13 with TRBJ1-4, with TRBD1 identical over 8 bases. Trimming removed 5 bases from V and 8 bases from J; junction bases left unmatched: 22. Looked up from germline, CDR1 is PRHDT and CDR2 is FYEKMQ (reference sequence). This CDR3 has 19 residues. This chain's CDR3 is CASSNQHSGQALMREKLFF. CDR3 in DNA: TGTGCCAGCAGCAACCAACACTCGGGACAGGCCCTAATGAGGGAAAAACTGTTTTTT.

A word on this clone: One end of the junction varies from germline; a read error may be responsible. Other nucleotide sequences from this sample produce the same CDR3. The chain is built from TRBV7-3 and TRBJ2-1; D remains ambiguous. This CDR3 is built from 12 residues. Germline CDR1 and CDR2: SGHTA and FQGTGA. The CDR3 loop reads CASSTYGNEQFF. In DNA form, the CDR3 reads TGCGCCAGCAGCACTTATGGCAATGAGCAGTTCTTC.

This sequence joins TRBV19 and TRBJ2-1, with 8 bases aligning to TRBD1. V dropped 0 bases and J dropped 5; count of bases not matched to a gene: 6. This CDR3 is built from 16 residues. From germline, CDR1 is LNHDA and CDR2 SQIVND (reference sequence). Here the CDR3 reads CASSIDLGQENNEQFF. CDR3 nucleotide sequence: TGTGCCAGTAGTATAGATCTGGGACAGGAAAACAATGAGCAGTTCTTC.

The chain employs TRBV5-1 and TRBJ2-5, with 14 bases identical to TRBD2. In germline, CDR1 is SGHRS, CDR2 YFSETQ. J was trimmed by 1 base and V by 4 bases; bases with no gene match: 9. The CDR3 sequence is 18 residues long. Here the CDR3 DNA reads TGCGCCAGCAGCCTGGGACTAGCGGGGGACTGGGGCCAAGAGACCCAGTACTTC. It specifies CASSLGLAGDWGQETQYF.

The chain couples TRBV19 to TRBJ2-7; TRBD2 matches 7 bases. Germline CDR1 and CDR2: LNHDA and SQIVND (reference sequence). CDR3 length: 14 amino acids. The J segment lost 2 bases and the V segment lost 8 bases, leaving 9 bases of the junction unmatched. CDR3 region: CASGKLAKTYEQYF. CDR3 bases: TGTGCCAGTGGCAAACTAGCGAAAACCTACGAGCAGTACTTC. Variable domain in full (rest from reference TRBV19 and TRBJ2-7): DGGITQSPKYLFRKEGQNVTLSCEQNLNHDAMYWYRQDPGQGLRLIYYSQIVNDFQKGDIAEGYSVSREKKESFPLTVTSAQKNPTAFYLCASGKLAKTYEQYFGPGTRLTVT.